These 10 T cell receptor beta chains originate from one sample sequenced in a study of blood T cell repertoires in COVID-19. Produced via immunoSEQ multiplex PCR; TCRdb's table is partial and in-frame only. Of under 400,000 clones in the sample, 90% were seen once. What was sequenced was peripheral blood. These receptors were obtained from a man between 18 and 29 years old with active or convalescent COVID-19.

The rearrangement links TRBV6-6 to TRBJ1-4; D ambiguous. The V gene's germline CDR1 is MNHNY and CDR2 SVGAGI (reference sequence). The V gene lost 2 bases and the J gene lost 6 bases, with 13 bases spanning the gap. The CDR3 spans 15 residues. CDR3: CASSYTDSVYEKLFF. The CDR3 DNA sequence: TGTGCCAGCAGTTACACGGACTCCGTGTATGAAAAACTGTTTTTT.

The rearrangement links TRBV7-2 to TRBJ2-3; D call uncertain. The CDR3 is made up of 14 amino acids. CDR1 is SGHTA and CDR2 is FQGNSA in the germline V gene. V shed 0 bases and J shed 4 bases, with 8 bases lying between them. CDR3 residues: CASSLARRADTQYF. The CDR3 DNA sequence: TGTGCCAGCAGCTTAGCCAGGCGAGCAGATACGCAGTATTTT.

This clone was recorded only once. This chain connects TRBV5-4 to TRBJ2-7; 7 positions match TRBD1. V lost 4 bases and J lost 3; bases outside the gene matches: 7. Germline V gene sequence: CDR1 SGHNT, CDR2 YYREEE (reference sequence). This CDR3 is built from 14 residues. CDR3 nucleotide sequence: TGTGCCAGCAGCCGACAGGGTTTTGTCTACGAGCAGTACTTC. It yields the protein CASSRQGFVYEQYF. Variable domain in full (rest from reference TRBV5-4 and TRBJ2-7): ETGVTQSPTHLIKTRGQQVTLRCSSQSGHNTVSWYQQALGQGPQFIFQYYREEENGRGNFPPRFSGLQFPNYSSELNVNALELDDSALYLCASSRQGFVYEQYFGPGTRLTVT.

The chain employs TRBV10-3 and TRBJ1-4, with D possibly matching TRBD1 (5 bases). Looked up from germline, CDR1 is ENHRY and CDR2 is SYGVKD. This CDR3 comprises 15 residues. V gave up 3 bases and J gave up 5 bases, with 13 bases separating them. This CDR3 is CAISDYGGGNEKLFF. The CDR3 nucleotides are TGTGCCATCAGTGACTACGGGGGGGGGAATGAAAAACTGTTTTTT.

J is TRBJ1-3 and V is TRBV6-4, with D possibly being TRBD1 (5 bases). CDR3 length: 19 amino acids. Trimming shortened V by 9 bases and J by 2 bases, and 29 bases separated the two germline ends. Germline V gene lookup returns CDR1 MRHNA and CDR2 SNTAGT. The CDR3 DNA follows: TGTGCCAGACTGTCCTCAGGGTCGGTCAAAAAGGGAACTGGAAACACCATATATTTT. Protein: CARLSSGSVKKGTGNTIYF.

V and J are TRBV5-4 and TRBJ1-6; 10 positions match TRBD1. CDR3 length equals 14 residues. CDR1 and CDR2 (germline): SGHNT, YYREEE (reference sequence). With V trimmed by 0 bases and J by 9 bases, 0 bases remained unmatched. CDR3 sequence (DNA): TGTGCCAGCAGCTTGGGGACAGGGGGTTCACCCCTCCACTTT. It is translated as CASSLGTGGSPLHF.

J is TRBJ2-6 and V is TRBV24-1; the D gene is possibly TRBD2 (6 bases). Germline V lookup: CDR1 KGHDR, CDR2 SFDVKD. This CDR3 is built from 18 residues. V lost 3 bases to trimming and J lost 4 bases, with 18 bases between them. CDR3 sequence (DNA): TGTGCCACCAGTGATCCACGGGACTCTCCTCTGGGGGCCAACGTCCTGACTTTC. Its translation: CATSDPRDSPLGANVLTF.

The chain is built from TRBV27 and TRBJ2-2, with 8 bases matching TRBD1. Germline V lookup: CDR1 MNHEY, CDR2 SMNVEV (reference sequence). The CDR3 covers 15 residues. V was pared by 5 bases and J by 8 bases, with 10 bases of the junction left unmatched. The CDR3 bases are TGTGCCAGCAGTCCCTACCCAGGGGGCGGTGGGGAGCTGTTTTTT. Protein sequence: CASSPYPGGGGELFF.

This clone was observed once. The chain links TRBV30 to TRBJ1-1; TRBD1 matches at 7 bases. V was pared by 5 bases and J by 3 bases, with 3 bases of the junction left unmatched. Germline V gives CDR1 GTSNPN, CDR2 SVGIG (reference sequence). The CDR3 sequence is 12 residues long. The CDR3 here is CAWYRGYTEAFF. The CDR3 DNA sequence: TGTGCCTGGTACAGGGGTTACACTGAAGCTTTCTTT.

This rearrangement joins TRBV28 to TRBJ2-7; a weak D match, TRBD1 (5 bases). Germline CDR1 and CDR2: MDHEN and SYDVKM. V lost 6 bases and J 2 bases, leaving 8 bases between the germline ends. This CDR3 region has 12 residues. The CDR3 reads CASRETAYEQYF. The CDR3 region has the DNA TGTGCCAGCAGAGAGACAGCCTACGAGCAGTACTTC.